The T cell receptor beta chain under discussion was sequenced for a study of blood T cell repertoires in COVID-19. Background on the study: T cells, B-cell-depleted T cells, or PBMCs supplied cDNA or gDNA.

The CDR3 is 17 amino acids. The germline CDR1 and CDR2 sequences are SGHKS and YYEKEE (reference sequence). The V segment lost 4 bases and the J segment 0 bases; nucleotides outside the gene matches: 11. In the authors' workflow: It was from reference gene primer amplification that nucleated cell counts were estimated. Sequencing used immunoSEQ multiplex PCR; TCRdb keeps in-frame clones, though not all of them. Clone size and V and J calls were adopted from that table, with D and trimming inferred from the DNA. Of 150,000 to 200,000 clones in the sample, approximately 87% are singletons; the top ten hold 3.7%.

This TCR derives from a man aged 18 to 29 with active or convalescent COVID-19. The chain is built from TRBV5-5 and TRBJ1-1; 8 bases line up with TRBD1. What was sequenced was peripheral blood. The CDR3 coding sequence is TGTGCCAGCAGCGCTGGACAGGGAATGGGGGTGAACACTGAAGCTTTCTTT. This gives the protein CASSAGQGMGVNTEAFF.